Each of the 27 T cell receptor beta chains below was sequenced from the same sample in a study of T cell changes during pregnancy in multiple sclerosis (dated by TCRdb to 2018 to 2020). Library creation used the immunoSEQ multiplex PCR assay. TCRdb took this table from immuneACCESS and kept in-frame rearrangements with V and J called. Such tables lack part of the clones; where checked against another copy, unresolved V genes explain under half of the gap, and the rest is unexplained. This sample is represented by around 65,000 clones; roughly nine tenths of them were singletons. The leading ten clones occupy 3.3% of the sample. The specimen comprised peripheral blood, sampled in the first trimester of pregnancy. Every receptor here comes from a female donor in good health, enrolled as a control in a pregnancy study.

This clone was observed once. The gene calls are TRBV5-4 and TRBJ2-7, with TRBD1 matching 12 bases. V dropped 4 bases and J dropped 4; count of bases not matched to a gene: 9. The V gene's germline CDR1 is SGHNT and CDR2 YYREEE (reference sequence). There are 16 residues in the CDR3. CDR3: CASSPGTGGLSYEQYF. In DNA, the CDR3 is TGTGCCAGCAGCCCCGGGACAGGGGGCCTAAGTTACGAGCAGTACTTC.

This chain uses TRBV10-3 with TRBJ2-3, with 11 nucleotides matching TRBD1. Trimming removed 10 bases from V and 5 bases from J; junction bases left unmatched: 8. Germline assignment: CDR1 ENHRY and CDR2 SYGVKD. CDR3 length: 14 amino acids. The DNA for the CDR3 is TGTGCCACTCAGGACAGGGGGCGTTTAGATACGCAGTATTTT. It yields the protein CATQDRGRLDTQYF.

This clone was found a few times. The genes are TRBV7-2 and TRBJ2-1; 10 bases fit TRBD1. With 3 bases clipped from V and 4 bases from J, the junction kept 3 bases outside the gene matches. CDR3 length equals 15 residues. The germline V gene has CDR1 SGHTA and CDR2 FQGNSA. CDR3 residues: CASSLDRGGYNEQFF. CDR3 bases: TGTGCCAGCAGCTTGGACAGGGGGGGATACAATGAGCAGTTCTTC.

The chain couples TRBV15 to TRBJ1-2; D is possibly TRBD1 (6 bases). V was clipped by 6 bases and J by 1 base, with 18 bases between them. The CDR3 runs 16 residues. The germline gives CDR1 LNHNV, CDR2 YYDKDF (reference sequence). As DNA, the CDR3 is TGTGCCACCAGAGCGGGGGGGCGTAATGATAACTATGGCTACACCTTC. It encodes CATRAGGRNDNYGYTF.

This clone came up a few times. The CDR3 reads CASSSQLMDRGTEAFF. The CDR3 DNA reads TGTGCCAGCAGCTCGCAACTAATGGACAGGGGAACTGAAGCTTTCTTT. The chain has TRBV7-9 and TRBJ1-1, with 9 nucleotides matching TRBD1. This CDR3 is 16 amino acids long. Germline values: CDR1 SEHNR, CDR2 FQNEAQ (reference sequence). Trimming removed 4 bases from V and 5 bases from J; junction bases left unmatched: 11.

This chain uses TRBV21-1 with TRBJ2-1; no DNA check was done on the table's D call, TRBD2. TRBV21-1 represents a pseudogene. The CDR3 covers 15 residues. In nucleotides, the CDR3 is TGTGCCAGCAGGGGCGGAACGGCTAGCAGCAATGAGCAGTTCTTC. Translation: CASRGGTASSNEQFF.

J is TRBJ2-1 and V is TRBV18; D gene ambiguous. Germline V gene sequence: CDR1 KGHSH, CDR2 LQKENI. The V and J ends lost 3 bases and 0 bases respectively, with 15 bases between them. This CDR3 is built from 17 residues. Here the CDR3 DNA reads TGTGCCAGCTCACCCCCTGGCCTCCCCCGCTCCTACAATGAGCAGTTCTTC. It encodes CASSPPGLPRSYNEQFF.

The V and J genes are TRBV27 and TRBJ2-3; D might be TRBD2 (5 bases). Germline V lookup: CDR1 MNHEY, CDR2 SMNVEV (reference sequence). The CDR3 has 18 residues. V dropped 3 bases and J dropped 0 bases, with 19 bases sitting between them. The CDR3 bases are TGTGCCAGCAGTTTCCGCCCGCCCTGGACTGGGAGCACAGATACGCAGTATTTT. Protein product: CASSFRPPWTGSTDTQYF.

Here the CDR3 reads CASSQVGAGGTGGTQYF. In nucleotides, the CDR3 is TGCGCCAGCAGCCAAGTCGGGGCGGGGGGTACTGGTGGGACCCAGTACTTC. V gene TRBV4-3 combines with J gene TRBJ2-5, with 8 bases that match TRBD2. Trimming cost V 1 base and J 7 bases; bases outside gene matches: 14. Germline-derived CDR1 and CDR2 are LGHNA and YSLEER. The CDR3 loop spans 17 amino acids.

The chain joins TRBV5-1 to TRBJ1-2, with D unresolved. Germline loops: CDR1 SGHRS, CDR2 YFSETQ. Trimming cost V 0 bases and J 5 bases, with 11 bases left between them. CDR3 length: 14 amino acids. Here the CDR3 DNA reads TGCGCCAGCAGCTTGGGAAGCGTCGGATATGGCTACACCTTC. This gives the protein CASSLGSVGYGYTF.

This rearrangement joins TRBV28 to TRBJ2-2, with D maybe TRBD1 (7 bases). The V end was cut by 3 bases, the J end by 6 bases, with 14 bases between. Germline V gene sequence: CDR1 MDHEN, CDR2 SYDVKM. The CDR3 is 15 amino acids. The DNA of the CDR3 is TGTGCCAGCAGTTTCCAGGGGGGCTGGGCCGGGGAGCTGTTTTTT. Residues: CASSFQGGWAGELFF.

V usage is TRBV7-9 and J usage is TRBJ2-7, with a tentative D call TRBD1 (5 bases). V was shortened by 1 base and J by 0 bases, with 10 bases between the two germline ends. The germline V gene has CDR1 SEHNR and CDR2 FQNEAQ (reference sequence). This CDR3 has 15 residues. CDR3 in DNA: TGTGCCAGCAGCTTAGGACAGCTTAGCTCCTACGAGCAGTACTTC. It codes for CASSLGQLSSYEQYF.

J is TRBJ1-2 and V is TRBV7-9, with D hard to call. CDR1 is SEHNR and CDR2 is FQNEAQ in the germline V gene (reference sequence). The CDR3 covers 15 residues. The V gene lost 4 bases and the J gene lost 3 bases, with 15 bases spanning the gap. The CDR3 nucleotides read TGTGCCAGCAGCTACCCTGGGAGGCTTTACTATGGCTACACCTTC. Translating it yields CASSYPGRLYYGYTF.

This chain links TRBV5-4 with TRBJ2-5; no clear D. The germline gives CDR1 SGHNT, CDR2 YYREEE (reference sequence). The CDR3 has 15 residues. Trimming removed 3 bases at V and 1 base at J, with 13 bases between. CDR3 nucleotide sequence: TGTGCCAGCAGCTCCGGCGGAGCTTCCCAAGAGACCCAGTACTTC. Translating it yields CASSSGGASQETQYF.

CDR3 DNA sequence: TGTGCCAGCAGCTCGGAGCTTAATGAAAAACTGTTTTTT. Its protein product is CASSSELNEKLFF. This chain links TRBV5-6 with TRBJ1-4; D ambiguous. There are 13 residues in the CDR3. Germline V gene sequence: CDR1 SGHDT, CDR2 YYEEEE. V lost 3 bases to trimming and J lost 4 bases, with 7 bases between them.

The chain couples TRBV6-6 to TRBJ1-2; 7 positions match TRBD1. The V gene end was trimmed by 7 bases and the J gene end by 13 bases; junction bases not matched to a gene: 15. Germline V lookup: CDR1 MNHNY, CDR2 SVGAGI (reference sequence). CDR3 size: 13 residues. CDR3 sequence reads: CASTVRQGFPLTF. CDR3 coding DNA: TGTGCCAGCACCGTTCGACAGGGCTTTCCCCTCACCTTC.

The V call is TRBV7-9, the J call TRBJ2-5; D not resolved. The CDR3 has 14 amino acids. Trimming pared 5 bases from V and 1 base from J, leaving 11 bases between. Germline V gene lookup returns CDR1 SEHNR and CDR2 FQNEAQ (reference sequence). The CDR3 here is CASSPENFQETQYF. DNA of the CDR3: TGTGCCAGCAGCCCCGAGAATTTCCAAGAGACCCAGTACTTC.

Written as DNA, the CDR3 is TGCAGCGTTGGTAGAGGCGGCTACCAAGAGACCCAGTACTTC. Translation: CSVGRGGYQETQYF. V and J are TRBV29-1 and TRBJ2-5; the D is unclear. Germline CDR1 SQVTM, CDR2 ANQGSEA. With 4 bases removed from V and 0 bases from J, the gap between germline ends came to 12 bases. The CDR3 runs 14 residues. Together with reference TRBV29-1 and TRBJ2-5, the CDR3 gives the full variable domain: SAVISQKPSRDICQRGTSLTIQCQVDSQVTMMFWYRQQPGQSLTLIATANQGSEATYESGFVIDKFPISRPNLTFSTLTVSNMSPEDSSIYLCSVGRGGYQETQYFGPGTRLLVL.

J is TRBJ2-1 and V is TRBV6-5; D call uncertain. There are 14 residues in the CDR3. The V end lost 2 bases, the J end lost 0 bases, and 5 bases lay between the germline ends. The germline CDR1 and CDR2 sequences are MNHEY and SVGAGI. Written as DNA, the CDR3 is TGTGCCAGCAGTTACGTCTCCTCCTACAATGAGCAGTTCTTC. It translates to CASSYVSSYNEQFF.

This clone was seen once. V usage is TRBV4-2 and J usage is TRBJ2-3; unclear D gene. V dropped 0 bases and J dropped 0 bases, with 13 bases sitting between them. The CDR3 runs 17 residues. CDR1 and CDR2 from the germline V gene are LGHNA and YNFKEQ. The CDR3 reads CASSQDGGRYSTDTQYF. Written as DNA, the CDR3 is TGTGCCAGCAGCCAAGATGGCGGCCGATATAGCACAGATACGCAGTATTTT.

The chain combines TRBV19 with TRBJ2-3; 12 positions agree with TRBD1. Germline values: CDR1 LNHDA, CDR2 SQIVND (reference sequence). Trimming removed 3 bases from V and 5 bases from J; junction bases left unmatched: 3. This CDR3 contains 15 residues. The CDR3 DNA reads TGTGCCAGTAGTATGGGACAGGGGGCGGGAGATACGCAGTATTTT. Translating it yields CASSMGQGAGDTQYF.

J is TRBJ1-5 and V is TRBV6-6; possibly TRBD1 for D (5 bases). The V gene lost 6 bases and the J gene lost 6 bases, with 12 bases spanning the gap. The germline V gene has CDR1 MNHNY and CDR2 SVGAGI (reference sequence). The length of the CDR3 is 13 residues. The CDR3 protein is CASRGREAQPQHF. DNA for the CDR3: TGTGCCAGCAGGGGCAGGGAGGCTCAGCCCCAGCATTTT.

The V gene is TRBV14, the J gene TRBJ2-3; 11 nucleotides agree with TRBD2. CDR1 and CDR2 (germline): SGHDN, FVKESK. This CDR3 spans 15 amino acids. V was pared by 5 bases and J by 2 bases, with 3 bases of the junction left unmatched. In DNA form, the CDR3 reads TGTGCCAGCAGCTCTAGCGGGGGGAACACAGATACGCAGTATTTT. Encoded protein: CASSSSGGNTDTQYF.

The chain employs TRBV7-2 and TRBJ2-7, with 9 positions matching TRBD1. V trimming: 5 bases; J trimming: 4 bases; junction bases outside the gene matches: 6. This CDR3 is 14 amino acids long. Germline V lookup: CDR1 SGHTA, CDR2 FQGNSA. CDR3 protein: CASSMDRGNYEQYF. DNA of the CDR3: TGTGCCAGCAGCATGGACAGGGGTAATTACGAGCAGTACTTC.

The chain has TRBV19 and TRBJ2-5, with 9 positions matching TRBD1. In germline, CDR1 is LNHDA, CDR2 SQIVND (reference sequence). The CDR3 length is 12 residues. The V gene end was trimmed by 6 bases and the J gene end by 7 bases; junction bases not matched to a gene: 3. CDR3 sequence reads: CASSGTGWTQYF. CDR3 in DNA: TGTGCCAGTAGCGGGACAGGGTGGACCCAGTACTTC. The whole variable domain, remainder taken from reference TRBV19 and TRBJ2-5, is DGGITQSPKYLFRKEGQNVTLSCEQNLNHDAMYWYRQDPGQGLRLIYYSQIVNDFQKGDIAEGYSVSREKKESFPLTVTSAQKNPTAFYLCASSGTGWTQYFGPGTRLLVL.

Here the CDR3 DNA reads TGTGCCAGCAGCTTTCCGGGTCCCTCGACTCATGAGCAGTTCTTC. It translates to CASSFPGPSTHEQFF. V gene TRBV7-2 combines with J gene TRBJ2-1, with no clear D. Germline loops: CDR1 SGHTA, CDR2 FQGNSA. V was shortened by 3 bases and J by 8 bases, with 17 bases between the two germline ends. The CDR3 contains 15 residues.

V and J are TRBV27 and TRBJ2-7; 8 bases fit TRBD1. The CDR3 sequence is 14 residues long. Germline loops: CDR1 MNHEY, CDR2 SMNVEV (reference sequence). The junction had 5 bases not matched to a gene; V was cut back by 3 bases and J by 4 bases. The CDR3 is CASSFLGQAYEQYF. Here the CDR3 DNA reads TGTGCCAGCAGTTTCCTGGGACAGGCGTACGAGCAGTACTTC.